A selection of T cell receptor beta chains follows, all from one sample in a study of shared clonotypes between healthy human individuals. Sequenced by immunoSEQ multiplex PCR; TCRdb stores in-frame clones only, minus some. Of under 2,500,000 clones in the sample, approximately 96% are singletons; the top ten hold roughly 0.13%. The sequenced sample was naive CD4+ T cells sorted from blood. The receptors come from a young man in good health. Both conserved end residues are part of each CDR3. A D gene is named only where the DNA matches it firmly. Size tells how often a clone was seen (once, few, many) or the class of an expanded clone, and some rows leave it out.

>TRBV19|TRBJ1-6|-|-
TGTGCCAGTAGTATGGCGGTGAATTCACCCCTCCACTTT
CASSMAVNSPLHF
>TRBV6-5|TRBJ2-7|-|TRBD2
TGTGCCAGCAGTACACCGGGACTAGCGCCACGGCAGCAGTACTTC
CASSTPGLAPRQQYF
>TRBV9|TRBJ1-2|once|-
TGTGCCAGCACGAGGGTTTCCAACTATGGCTACACCTTC
CASTRVSNYGYTF
>TRBV5-6|TRBJ1-2|-|TRBD1
TGTGCCAGCAGCCCCGGACAGGGCCACTATGGCTACACCTTC
CASSPGQGHYGYTF
>TRBV18|TRBJ2-2|-|-
TGTGCCAGCTCACCGGGACTGTTGTTGGGCGGGGAGCTGTTTTTT
CASSPGLLLGGELFF
>TRBV5-4|TRBJ1-2|-|TRBD1
TGTGCCAGCAGCTTGGACAGGGGGCAAATTGGCTACACCTTC
CASSLDRGQIGYTF
>TRBV12-2|TRBJ2-7|-|-
TGTGCAAGTCGCTTACCCTCCTACGAGCAGTACTTC
CASRLPSYEQYF
>TRBV11-2|TRBJ1-4|-|-
TGTGCCAGCAGCTCTTGGGGAGGGGCGAACAATGAAAAACTGTTTTTT
CASSSWGGANNEKLFF
>TRBV6-5|TRBJ1-1|-|-
TGTGCCAGCCGACGGGGCGTCGGCACTGAAGCTTTCTTT
CASRRGVGTEAFF
>TRBV18|TRBJ1-2|once|-
TGTGCCAGCTCACCATTGGGAGGCCTTGGCTACACCTTC
CASSPLGGLGYTF
>TRBV30|TRBJ2-1|-|TRBD2
TGTGCCTGGAGTGGGCTAGCGGTCTACAATGAGCAGTTCTTC
CAWSGLAVYNEQFF
>TRBV9|TRBJ2-5|-|-
TGTGCCAGCAGCGGAAGACAGGACCAAGAGACCCAGTACTTC
CASSGRQDQETQYF
>TRBV7-3|TRBJ1-6|-|TRBD1
TGTGCCAGCAGCCTCCGACAGGGCACACCCCTCCACTTT
CASSLRQGTPLHF
>TRBV4-1|TRBJ2-3|-|TRBD2
TGCGCCAGCAGCCAAGGACTAGCTGCAGATACGCAGTATTTT
CASSQGLAADTQYF
>TRBV9|TRBJ2-7|-|TRBD1
TGTGCCAGCAGCGTAGCCCCAGGCGGGACAGGGGCCTACGAGCAGTACTTC
CASSVAPGGTGAYEQYF
>TRBV5-1|TRBJ1-6|-|-
TGCGCCAGCAGCTTGGGGCCGCTTGGGAATTCACCCCTCCACTTT
CASSLGPLGNSPLHF
>TRBV10-1|TRBJ2-2|-|-
TGCGCCAGCAGTGCAGGAGCGGCTAACACCGGGGAGCTGTTTTTT
CASSAGAANTGELFF
>TRBV12-5|TRBJ2-5|-|TRBD2
TGTGCTAGTGGTTTGGGTCAGACTAGCGGGATAAAGACCCAGTACTTC
CASGLGQTSGIKTQYF
>TRBV5-1|TRBJ2-3|-|TRBD1
TGCGCCAGCAGCTTGGCACAGGGGGTAGATACGCAGTATTTT
CASSLAQGVDTQYF
>TRBV5-1|TRBJ1-1|-|-
TGCGCCAGCAGCTTGGACTTAGGGGGGAACACTGAAGCTTTCTTT
CASSLDLGGNTEAFF
>TRBV9|TRBJ2-1|-|TRBD1
TGTGCCAGCAGCCTGCGGACAGGGACGGCCTACAATGAGCAGTTCTTC
CASSLRTGTAYNEQFF
>TRBV4-1|TRBJ1-2|-|TRBD1
TGCGCCAGCAGCCAGATAGGACAGGGGGCGAGGGGCTACACCTTC
CASSQIGQGARGYTF
>TRBV4-3|TRBJ2-2|-|TRBD1
TGCGCCAGCAGCCTGCGGACAGGGGGAACCGGGGAGCTGTTTTTT
CASSLRTGGTGELFF